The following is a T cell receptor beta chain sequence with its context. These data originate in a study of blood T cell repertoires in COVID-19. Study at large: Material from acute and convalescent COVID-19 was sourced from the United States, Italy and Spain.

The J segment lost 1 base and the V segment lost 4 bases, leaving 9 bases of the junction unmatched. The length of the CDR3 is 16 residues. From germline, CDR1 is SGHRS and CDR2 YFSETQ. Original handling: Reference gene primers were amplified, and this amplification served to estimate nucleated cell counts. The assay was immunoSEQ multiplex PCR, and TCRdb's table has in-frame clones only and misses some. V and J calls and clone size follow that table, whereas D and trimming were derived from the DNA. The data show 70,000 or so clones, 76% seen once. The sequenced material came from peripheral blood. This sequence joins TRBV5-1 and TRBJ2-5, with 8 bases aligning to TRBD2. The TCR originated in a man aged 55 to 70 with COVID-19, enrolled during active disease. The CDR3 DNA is TGCGCCAGCAGCCTAGATTCTAGCGGGTCCCAAGAGACCCAGTACTTC. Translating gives CASSLDSSGSQETQYF.